This T cell receptor (beta chain) was sequenced for a study of CD8 T cells in ankylosing spondylitis. Study-wide results and limits: What appeared characteristic of ankylosing spondylitis blood was a TCR beta motif of several highly homologous variants.

TCRdb itself ran the 5' RACE reads through MiXCR, one entry per CDR3 protein. The table records around 120,000 distinct CDR3 sequences, around 9.7% of them present only once. The CDR3 runs 14 residues. Germline V lookup: CDR1 MDHEN, CDR2 SYDVKM. Trimming took off 8 bases at V and 6 bases at J, with 20 bases between the two ends. This clonotype was recorded many times. Its antigen is as yet unknown. The source is a male donor with ankylosing spondylitis or in good health (not recorded which). The chain is built from TRBV28 and TRBJ2-7; no definite D call. The sample was blood, either unsorted or a sorted T cell fraction (not recorded which). The CDR3 bases are TGTGCCAGCCGACAAAGGACCCCTTCATCCGAGCAGTACTTC. Its translation is CASRQRTPSSEQYF.